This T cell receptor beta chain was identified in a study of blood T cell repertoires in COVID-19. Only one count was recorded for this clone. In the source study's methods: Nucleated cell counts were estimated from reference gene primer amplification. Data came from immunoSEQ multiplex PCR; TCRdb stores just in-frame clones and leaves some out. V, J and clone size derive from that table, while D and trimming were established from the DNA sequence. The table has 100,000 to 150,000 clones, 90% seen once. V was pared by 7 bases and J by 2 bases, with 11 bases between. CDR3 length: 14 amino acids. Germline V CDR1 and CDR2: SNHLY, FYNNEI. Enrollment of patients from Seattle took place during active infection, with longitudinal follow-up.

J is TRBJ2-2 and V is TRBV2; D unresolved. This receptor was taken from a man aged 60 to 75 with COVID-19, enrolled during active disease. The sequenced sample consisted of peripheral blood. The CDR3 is CASIGEINTGELFF. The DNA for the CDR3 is TGTGCCAGCATCGGAGAGATTAACACCGGGGAGCTGTTTTTT.